A single sample gave rise to the 22 T cell receptor beta chains below, sequenced in a study of T cell repertoires in cytomegalovirus infection. TCRdb re-derived calls from the reads in MiXCR, one entry per CDR3 protein. The sample holds roughly 250,000 distinct CDR3 sequences, 22% seen once. Specimen: CD8+ T cells from PBMCs. The receptors here all came from a human donor in good health (CMV status not recorded). Some clones in this sample may be carry-over from other donors' samples.

There are a few counts of this clonotype. This CDR3 is CASSLWGHATDTQYF. The CDR3 region has the DNA TGTGCCAGCAGCTTGTGGGGCCACGCGACAGATACGCAGTATTTT. The genes are TRBV7-8 and TRBJ2-3; tentative D call: TRBD1 (5 bases). Germline loops: CDR1 SGHVS, CDR2 FQNEAQ. There are 15 residues in the CDR3. The germline V and J ends were trimmed by 3 bases and 3 bases, with 13 bases remaining between them.

V gene TRBV20-1 combines with J gene TRBJ1-2; TRBD1 aligns across 12 bases. The germline gives CDR1 DFQATT, CDR2 SNEGSKA (reference sequence). The CDR3 length is 14 residues. Losses at the gene ends were 6 bases for V and 6 bases for J; bases not matched to a gene: 8. This CDR3 is CSAWDRGPGDGYTF. The CDR3 bases are TGCAGTGCCTGGGACAGGGGGCCGGGTGATGGCTACACCTTC.

This clonotype has a count of ten or more. The rearrangement joins TRBV12-3 or TRBV12-4 to TRBJ2-3; D remains ambiguous. V was pared by 0 bases and J by 3 bases, with 4 bases between. The CDR3 consists of 13 residues. The CDR3 here is CASSLALTDTQYF. CDR3 bases: TGTGCCAGCAGTTTAGCGTTGACAGATACGCAGTATTTT.

This clonotype was seen repeatedly, ten times or more. As DNA, the CDR3 is TGCGCCAGCAGCCCGACAGGGGGCATCTACGAGCAGTACTTC. Its protein is CASSPTGGIYEQYF. The chain recombines TRBV4-1 with TRBJ2-7; 10 bases are a match to TRBD1. The germline gives CDR1 MGHRA, CDR2 YSYEKL. J was trimmed by 3 bases and V by 4 bases; bases with no gene match: 3. There are 14 residues in the CDR3.

This clonotype was counted a few times. This sequence joins TRBV19 and TRBJ2-1; 9 bases match TRBD2. This CDR3 is built from 15 residues. The germline V gene encodes CDR1 LNHDA and CDR2 SQIVND (reference sequence). Germline trimming cut 4 bases from V and 2 bases from J; bases unmatched to any gene: 3. The CDR3 is CASSNGGGAYNEQFF. For the CDR3, the DNA is TGTGCCAGTAGTAATGGCGGGGGGGCCTACAATGAGCAGTTCTTC.

The chain is built from TRBV25-1 and TRBJ1-2; no firm D call. Germline CDR1 reads MGHDK; CDR2 reads SYGVNS. V lost 6 bases and J lost 4, with 12 bases in between. This CDR3 has 13 residues. DNA for the CDR3: TGTGCCAGCAGACCCGACACCGGCTATGGCTACACCTTC. Amino acid sequence: CASRPDTGYGYTF.

This clonotype was recorded a few times. The chain carries TRBV7-9 and TRBJ2-7; TRBD2 matches 9 bases. Germline V lookup: CDR1 SEHNR, CDR2 FQNEAQ (reference sequence). With V trimmed by 4 bases and J by 4 bases, 11 bases remained unmatched. The CDR3 covers 16 residues. Here the CDR3 reads CASSSPTSGPQYEQYF. The CDR3 DNA is TGTGCCAGCAGCTCGCCCACTAGCGGGCCCCAGTACGAGCAGTACTTC.

In DNA form, the CDR3 reads TGCAGTGCTAGAGAAAGGACACGGTTCGAAGCTTTCTTT. It encodes CSARERTRFEAFF. The chain joins TRBV20-1 to TRBJ1-1; a weak D match, TRBD1 (5 bases). The CDR3 covers 13 residues. The germline gives CDR1 DFQATT, CDR2 SNEGSKA (reference sequence). V was shortened by 0 bases and J by 8 bases, with 13 bases between the two germline ends.

The rearrangement joins TRBV20-1 to TRBJ2-7; 7 nucleotides match TRBD2. Germline assignment: CDR1 DFQATT and CDR2 SNEGSKA (reference sequence). Unmatched junction bases numbered 9, after V lost 0 bases and J lost 4 bases. This CDR3 has 15 amino acids. CDR3 in amino acids: CSAREGLAGFYEQYF. The CDR3 DNA reads TGCAGTGCTAGAGAAGGGTTAGCGGGTTTTTACGAGCAGTACTTC.

CDR3 sequence: CASSDRFNNEQFF. The CDR3 DNA follows: TGTGCCAGCAGCGACAGATTCAACAATGAGCAGTTCTTC. This rearrangement joins TRBV7-9 to TRBJ2-1; TRBD1 is a possible D gene (5 bases). CDR3 length equals 13 residues. V lost 5 bases and J lost 5, with 10 bases in between. CDR1 and CDR2 (germline): SEHNR, FQNEAQ (reference sequence).

This clonotype was detected a few times. This chain uses TRBV20-1 with TRBJ2-6; 13 bases line up with TRBD2. Germline lookup yields CDR1 DFQATT and CDR2 SNEGSKA (reference sequence). The CDR3 contains 18 residues. After removal of 4 bases from V and 2 bases from J, the junction contained 8 bases not matched to a gene. CDR3 amino acids: CSATEPGLAGPGANVLTF. DNA of the CDR3: TGCAGTGCTACGGAACCGGGACTAGCGGGGCCTGGGGCCAACGTCCTGACTTTC.

The table lists this clonotype with many counts. The chain combines TRBV19 with TRBJ1-5; 7 bases match TRBD1. Trimming at V came to 4 bases and at J to 1 base, leaving 4 bases not matched to a gene. The CDR3 runs 15 residues. Germline V gene data show CDR1 as LNHDA and CDR2 as SQIVND (reference sequence). The CDR3 region is CASSTGTASNQPQHF. In nucleotides, the CDR3 is TGTGCCAGTAGTACCGGGACAGCAAGCAATCAGCCCCAGCATTTT.

The chain is built from TRBV11-2 and TRBJ2-3, with D possibly matching TRBD2 (7 bases). The CDR3 has 14 residues. V lost 5 bases to trimming and J lost 4 bases, with 13 bases between them. Germline loops: CDR1 SGHAT, CDR2 FQNNGV. CDR3 region: CASSDWGGPDTQYF. The CDR3 DNA reads TGTGCCAGCAGCGACTGGGGGGGCCCAGATACGCAGTATTTT.

This rearrangement joins TRBV7-2 to TRBJ2-7; 13 bases match TRBD2. Germline CDR1 is SGHTA and CDR2 is FQGNSA. CDR3 size: 15 residues. With 5 bases clipped from V and 3 bases from J, the junction kept 4 bases outside the gene matches. DNA for the CDR3: TGTGCCAGCAGCGCCGGACTAGCGGGGGTCTACGAGCAGTACTTC. Translated, it gives CASSAGLAGVYEQYF.

This clonotype was found a few times. The V gene is TRBV28, the J gene TRBJ1-4; 7 positions agree with TRBD1. This CDR3 has 16 amino acids. With 7 bases clipped from V and 0 bases from J, the junction kept 8 bases outside the gene matches. Looked up from germline, CDR1 is MDHEN and CDR2 is SYDVKM. CDR3 coding DNA: TGTGCCAGCAACTCGGGAGGGACAGCAACTAATGAAAAACTGTTTTTT. This sequence encodes CASNSGGTATNEKLFF.

This clonotype was detected a few times. The chain recombines TRBV7-9 with TRBJ2-1, with D possibly being TRBD1 (6 bases). Trimming took off 11 bases at V and 6 bases at J, with 11 bases between the two ends. Germline values: CDR1 SEHNR, CDR2 FQNEAQ (reference sequence). The CDR3 is 11 amino acids. The chain's CDR3 is CAWLGGNEQFF. As DNA, the CDR3 is TGTGCCTGGCTAGGGGGCAATGAGCAGTTCTTC.

The rearrangement joins TRBV5-4 to TRBJ2-7; 9 nucleotides line up with TRBD1. From germline, CDR1 is SGHNT and CDR2 YYREEE (reference sequence). The CDR3 spans 15 residues. Trimming removed 3 bases from V and 4 bases from J; junction bases left unmatched: 8. The CDR3 region has the DNA TGTGCCAGCAGCTACGGGACAGGGTTCGATTACGAGCAGTACTTC. Protein sequence: CASSYGTGFDYEQYF.

J is TRBJ1-6 and V is TRBV7-8; no clear D. The CDR3 spans 16 residues. CDR1 and CDR2 from the germline V gene are SGHVS and FQNEAQ. V was pared by 1 base and J by 0 bases, with 7 bases between. Here the CDR3 DNA reads TGTGCCAGCAGCTTAGGGTGGAGCTCCTATAATTCACCCCTCCACTTT. Protein: CASSLGWSSYNSPLHF.

This clonotype has more than one count but fewer than ten. J is TRBJ1-2 and V is TRBV20-1, with TRBD1 matching over 7 bases. The CDR3 contains 14 residues. V lost 0 bases, J lost 5 bases, and 6 bases stayed unmatched. The V gene's germline CDR1 is DFQATT and CDR2 SNEGSKA (reference sequence). DNA of the CDR3: TGCAGTGCTAGAGACCGGGACAGATATTATGGCTACACCTTC. Amino acid sequence: CSARDRDRYYGYTF.

CDR3 bases: TGTGCCAGCTCCCCGGGGTTCGACGAGCAGTACTTC. Translation gives CASSPGFDEQYF. V and J are TRBV18 and TRBJ2-7; possible D gene TRBD2, 5 bases. From germline, CDR1 is KGHSH and CDR2 LQKENI. V was shortened by 6 bases and J by 5 bases, with 11 bases between the two germline ends. The CDR3 is made up of 12 amino acids.

In this sample, this clonotype turned up once. J is TRBJ2-7 and V is TRBV6-1; D is unresolved. The CDR3 spans 12 residues. Trimming took 8 bases from V and 1 from J, leaving 9 bases between them. Germline-derived CDR1 and CDR2 are MNHNS and SASEGT. Here the CDR3 reads CASAPLSYEQYF. The CDR3 nucleotides read TGTGCCAGCGCGCCCCTTTCCTACGAGCAGTACTTC.

The chain's CDR3 is CASSQELPRKFF. The CDR3 DNA sequence: TGTGCCAGCAGCCAGGAACTACCGAGGAAATTCTTC. V is TRBV3-1 and J is TRBJ2-1; D uncertain. Germline-derived CDR1 and CDR2 are LGHDT and YNNKEL (reference sequence). The ends were cut back, 3 bases at V and 16 bases at J, with 16 bases in the middle. The CDR3 is 12 residues long.